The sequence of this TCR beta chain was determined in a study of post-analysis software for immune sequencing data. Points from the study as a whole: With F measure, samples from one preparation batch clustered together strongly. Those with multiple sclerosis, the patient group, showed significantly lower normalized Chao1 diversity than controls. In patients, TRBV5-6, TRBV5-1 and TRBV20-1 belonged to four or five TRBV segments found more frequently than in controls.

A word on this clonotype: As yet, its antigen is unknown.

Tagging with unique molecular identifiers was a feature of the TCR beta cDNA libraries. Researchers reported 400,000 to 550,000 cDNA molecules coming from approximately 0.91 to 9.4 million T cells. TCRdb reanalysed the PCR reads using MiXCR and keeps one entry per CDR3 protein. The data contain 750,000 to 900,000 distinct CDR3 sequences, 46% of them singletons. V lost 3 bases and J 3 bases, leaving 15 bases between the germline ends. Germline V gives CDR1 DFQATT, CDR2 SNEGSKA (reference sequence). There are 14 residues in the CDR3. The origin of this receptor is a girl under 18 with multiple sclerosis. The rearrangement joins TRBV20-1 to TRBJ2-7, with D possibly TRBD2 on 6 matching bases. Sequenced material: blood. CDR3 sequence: CSARGLATVYEQYF. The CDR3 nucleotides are TGCAGTGCTAGGGGCCTAGCGACAGTCTACGAGCAGTACTTC.